This T cell receptor (beta chain) is drawn from a study of OX40 agonist ivuxolimab in advanced cancers. V shed 6 bases and J 3 bases; nucleotides not matched to a gene: 8. Germline V lookup: CDR1 SGDLS, CDR2 YYNGEE. This CDR3 comprises 15 residues. Profiled with immunoSEQ multiplex PCR; TCRdb holds only in-frame clones, not every one. The sample carries roughly 60,000 clones, 86% recorded once. The sample consisted of CD4+ or CD8+ T cells sorted from blood, taken in a trial of the OX40 agonist ivuxolimab. This TCR came from an adult with an advanced solid tumor such as melanoma, head and neck, liver or kidney cancer. This chain joins TRBV9 and TRBJ2-5, with TRBD2 matching over 10 bases. CDR3 loop: CASTRAGGREETQYF. The CDR3, as DNA: TGTGCCAGCACAAGAGCGGGGGGGCGGGAAGAGACCCAGTACTTC.